A selection of T cell receptor beta chains follows, all from one sample in a study of blood T cell repertoires in COVID-19. Repertoires were generated with immunoSEQ multiplex PCR, while TCRdb's copy carries only in-frame clones and drops some. The sample yields some 340,000 clones, roughly four fifths seen once. The sequenced material came from PBMCs or T cells enriched from blood (not recorded which). All receptors derive from a woman aged 45-60 years who had recovered from COVID-19. CDR3s include the opening cysteine and the closing phenylalanine or tryptophan. A D gene is named only where the DNA matches it firmly. The size field is filled for only some rows; it gives once, few, many or a size class.

>TRBV5-1|.|TRBJ1-1|.
CASSSTTGVNTEAFF
TGCGCCAGCAGCTCGACTACGGGAGTAAACACTGAAGCTTTCTTT
>TRBV5-4|TRBD1|TRBJ1-1|.
CASSLELRGRGGNTEAFF
TGTGCCAGCAGCTTGGAATTAAGGGGGCGGGGAGGGAACACTGAAGCTTTCTTT
>TRBV30|TRBD1|TRBJ1-1|once
CAWVTVYRGGRSNTEAFF
TGTGCCTGGGTTACCGTCTACAGGGGGGGACGATCGAACACTGAAGCTTTCTTT
>TRBV6-5|TRBD2|TRBJ2-7|few
CASSTRTSGRSEQYF
TGTGCCAGCAGTACACGGACTAGCGGGAGATCCGAGCAGTACTTC
>TRBV30|TRBD1|TRBJ2-7|.
CAWSVWTGGGEQYF
TGTGCCTGGAGTGTCTGGACAGGGGGCGGCGAGCAGTACTTC
>TRBV11-2|TRBD2|TRBJ2-7|.
CASSPGLAETYEQYF
TGTGCCAGCAGCCCTGGACTAGCGGAGACCTACGAGCAGTACTTC
>TRBV4-1|.|TRBJ1-5|.
CASSLTTGFDNQPQHF
TGCGCCAGCAGCCTCACGACAGGTTTCGACAATCAGCCCCAGCATTTT
>TRBV4-3|TRBD1|TRBJ1-3|.
CASSETGGTGNTIYF
TGCGCCAGCAGCGAGACAGGGGGAACTGGAAACACCATATATTTT
>TRBV30|.|TRBJ2-2|.
CAWNSYSGELFF
TGTGCCTGGAACTCCTATTCCGGGGAGCTGTTTTTT
>TRBV27|.|TRBJ1-1|.
CASSPWAGGEAFF
TGTGCCAGCAGCCCCTGGGCAGGTGGGGAAGCTTTCTTT
>TRBV15|TRBD2|TRBJ2-1|.
CATSRGATSGSDEQFF
TGTGCCACCAGCAGAGGGGCAACTAGCGGGAGTGATGAGCAGTTCTTC